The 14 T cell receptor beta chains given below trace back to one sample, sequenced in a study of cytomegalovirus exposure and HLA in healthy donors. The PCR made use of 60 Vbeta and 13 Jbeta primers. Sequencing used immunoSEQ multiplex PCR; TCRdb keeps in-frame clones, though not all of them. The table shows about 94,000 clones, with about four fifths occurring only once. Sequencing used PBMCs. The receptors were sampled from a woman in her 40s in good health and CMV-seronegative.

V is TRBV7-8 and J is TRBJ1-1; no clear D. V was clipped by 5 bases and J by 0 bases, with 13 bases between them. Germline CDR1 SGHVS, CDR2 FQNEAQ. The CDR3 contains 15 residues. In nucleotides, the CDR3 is TGTGCCAGCAGCCGTGTTATGGAGATGAACACTGAAGCTTTCTTT. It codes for CASSRVMEMNTEAFF.

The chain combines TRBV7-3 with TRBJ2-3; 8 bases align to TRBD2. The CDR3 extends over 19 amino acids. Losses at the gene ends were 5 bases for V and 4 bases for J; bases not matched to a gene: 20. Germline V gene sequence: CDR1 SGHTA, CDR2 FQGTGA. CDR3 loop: CASSTHRIRPGTSADTQYF. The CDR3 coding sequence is TGTGCCAGCAGCACCCATCGGATCCGTCCGGGGACTAGTGCAGATACGCAGTATTTT.

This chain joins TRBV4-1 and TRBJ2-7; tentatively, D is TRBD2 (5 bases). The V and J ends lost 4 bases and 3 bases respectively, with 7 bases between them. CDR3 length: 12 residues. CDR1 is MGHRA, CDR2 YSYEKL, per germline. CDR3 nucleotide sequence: TGCGCCAGCAGCCGCGGGCTCTACGAGCAGTACTTC. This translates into CASSRGLYEQYF.

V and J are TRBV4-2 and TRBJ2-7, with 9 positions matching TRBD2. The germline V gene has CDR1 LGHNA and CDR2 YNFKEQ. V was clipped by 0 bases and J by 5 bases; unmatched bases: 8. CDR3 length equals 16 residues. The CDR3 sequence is CASSQDPPSGENEQYF. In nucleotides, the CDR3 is TGTGCCAGCAGCCAAGACCCGCCTAGCGGGGAAAACGAGCAGTACTTC.

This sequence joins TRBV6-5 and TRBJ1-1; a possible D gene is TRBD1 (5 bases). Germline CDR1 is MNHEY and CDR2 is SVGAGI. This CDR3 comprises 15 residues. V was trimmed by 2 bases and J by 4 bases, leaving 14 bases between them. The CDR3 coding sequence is TGTGCCAGCAGTTACCGTCTACAGGCATTCACTGAAGCTTTCTTT. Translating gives CASSYRLQAFTEAFF.

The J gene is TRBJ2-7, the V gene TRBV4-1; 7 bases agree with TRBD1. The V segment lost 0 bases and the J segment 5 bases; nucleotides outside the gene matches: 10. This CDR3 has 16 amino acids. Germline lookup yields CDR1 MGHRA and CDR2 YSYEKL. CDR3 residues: CASSQDHSRGFHEQYF. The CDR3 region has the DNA TGCGCCAGCAGCCAAGATCACAGCAGGGGGTTTCACGAGCAGTACTTC.

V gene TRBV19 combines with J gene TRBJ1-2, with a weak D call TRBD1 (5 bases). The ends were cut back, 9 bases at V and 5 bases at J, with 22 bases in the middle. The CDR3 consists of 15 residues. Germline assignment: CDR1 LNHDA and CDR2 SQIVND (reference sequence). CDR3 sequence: CASKTVYSDAYGYTF. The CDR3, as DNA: TGTGCCAGCAAGACAGTGTACAGCGACGCATATGGCTACACCTTC.

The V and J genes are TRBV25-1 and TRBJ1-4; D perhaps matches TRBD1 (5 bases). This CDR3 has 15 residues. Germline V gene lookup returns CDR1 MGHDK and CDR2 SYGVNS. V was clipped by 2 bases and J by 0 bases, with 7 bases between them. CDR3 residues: CASSEDRTTNEKLFF. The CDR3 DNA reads TGTGCCAGCAGTGAAGACAGAACAACTAATGAAAAACTGTTTTTT.

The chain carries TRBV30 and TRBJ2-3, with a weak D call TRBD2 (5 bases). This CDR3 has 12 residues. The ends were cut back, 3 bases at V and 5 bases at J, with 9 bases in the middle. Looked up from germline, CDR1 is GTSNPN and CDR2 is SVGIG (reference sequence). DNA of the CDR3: TGTGCCTGGAGAATGGGAGTAGATACGCAGTATTTT. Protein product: CAWRMGVDTQYF.

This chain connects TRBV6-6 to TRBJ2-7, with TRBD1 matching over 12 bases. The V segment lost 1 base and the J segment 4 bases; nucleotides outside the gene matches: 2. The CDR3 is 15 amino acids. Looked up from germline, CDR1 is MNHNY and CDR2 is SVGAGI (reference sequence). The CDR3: CASSYLGQGAYEQYF. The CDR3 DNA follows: TGTGCCAGCAGTTACTTGGGACAGGGGGCTTACGAGCAGTACTTC.

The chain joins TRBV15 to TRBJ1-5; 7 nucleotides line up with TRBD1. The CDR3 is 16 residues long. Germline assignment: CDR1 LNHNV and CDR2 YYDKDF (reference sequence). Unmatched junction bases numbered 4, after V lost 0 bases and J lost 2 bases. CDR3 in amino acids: CATSRETGTGNQPQHF. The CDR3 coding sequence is TGTGCCACCAGCAGAGAAACCGGGACAGGCAATCAGCCCCAGCATTTT.

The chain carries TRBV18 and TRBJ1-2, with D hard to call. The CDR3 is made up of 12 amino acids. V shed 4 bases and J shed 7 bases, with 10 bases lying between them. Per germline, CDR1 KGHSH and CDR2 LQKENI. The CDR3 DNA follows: TGTGCCAGCTCACTGGACTCGACTGGCTACACCTTC. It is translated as CASSLDSTGYTF.

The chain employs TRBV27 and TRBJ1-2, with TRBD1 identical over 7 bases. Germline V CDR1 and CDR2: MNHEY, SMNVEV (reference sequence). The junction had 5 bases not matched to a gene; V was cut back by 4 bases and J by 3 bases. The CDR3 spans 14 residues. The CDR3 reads CASSSDRRDYGYTF. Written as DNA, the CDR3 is TGTGCCAGCAGTTCGGACAGGCGTGACTATGGCTACACCTTC.

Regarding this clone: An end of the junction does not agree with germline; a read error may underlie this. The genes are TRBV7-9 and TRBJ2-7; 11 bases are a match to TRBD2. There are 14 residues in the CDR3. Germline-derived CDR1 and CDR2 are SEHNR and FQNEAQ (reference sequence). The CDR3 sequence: CSSSLAGGPPGQYF. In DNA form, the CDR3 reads TGTTCCAGCAGCTTAGCGGGGGGGCCCCCTGGGCAGTACTTC.